The table lists the clone carrying this T cell receptor (beta chain) with a few counts. Its antigen is not identified. Researchers attached unique molecular identifiers to individual cDNA molecules. In TCRdb, the 5' RACE reads were re-called with MiXCR into one record per CDR3 protein. The sample contains some 60,000 distinct CDR3 sequences, 8% to 10% of which appear only once. This record belongs to a study of early T cells in non-severe SARS-CoV-2 infection. Whole-study context: Chains stayed unpaired after sequencing of bulk RNA from unsorted whole blood.

Findings and caveats of the study: Reliance on VDJdb matching favored anti-spike CD8 responses; private and CD4 specificities were missed.

V shed 6 bases and J 3 bases; nucleotides not matched to a gene: 14. Germline CDR1 reads MNHEY; CDR2 reads SVGEGT. CDR3 length: 16 residues. The source material was whole blood. V gene TRBV6-2 or TRBV6-3 combines with J gene TRBJ2-7, with 7 bases lining up with TRBD1. This clonotype was obtained from an adult who was a healthcare worker with PCR-confirmed SARS-CoV-2 infection or an uninfected control (not recorded which). CDR3 amino acids: CASRRTPRTGSYEQYF. The CDR3 DNA is TGTGCCAGCAGGAGAACACCTAGGACAGGTAGCTACGAGCAGTACTTC.